This section outlines one T cell receptor beta chain sequence together with its context. Its antigen is currently unknown. This sample's treatment: about 20 received Ad26.COV2.S at low or high dose, single or two shots; roughly 5 received placebo; per-sample allocation not given. Collection of samples fell on day 63 after the first vaccine or placebo injection. What was given as vaccine was an Ad26 vector encoding Wuhan-strain SARS-CoV-2 spike. Clones were sequenced by immunoSEQ multiplex PCR, and TCRdb holds only the in-frame ones, with some missing. The repertoire holds roughly 460,000 clones, with 89% as singletons. These data are taken from a study of Ad26.COV2.S vaccination and SARS-CoV-2 variants. Study context: Into the muscle, Ad26.COV2.S was dosed once or twice, 56 days apart.

Findings and limits, study-wide: There was reportedly substantial breadth in spike-specific CD8+ and CD4+ T cell responses after vaccination.

V lost 0 bases, J lost 0 bases, and 6 bases lay in between. This CDR3 has 15 residues. V and J are TRBV23-1 and TRBJ1-5; D is ambiguous. TRBV23-1 is sorted into the ORF group, with uncertain function. The sequencing here drew on peripheral blood, taken in a trial of Ad26.COV2.S vaccine versus placebo. The TCR comes from a person aged 18-60 years who received the Ad26.COV2.S COVID-19 vaccine or a placebo. CDR3: CASSQSPDSNQPQHF. CDR3 coding DNA: TGCGCCAGCAGTCAATCCCCCGATAGCAATCAGCCCCAGCATTTT.